What follows is one T cell receptor (beta chain) and its context. This sample stems from a study of identical twins. MiXCR was run by TCRdb on the 5' RACE reads, yielding one entry per CDR3 protein. The data contain a few hundred thousand distinct CDR3 sequences, 9.6% of them singletons. The same sample was also used in a study of yellow fever vaccine responses in identical twins.

The clonotype was recovered from a young woman in good health. Specimen: PBMCs.

The CDR3 loop is CASSDQRYTDTQYF. The CDR3, as DNA: TGTGCCAGCAGTGATCAGCGATACACAGATACGCAGTATTTT. This rearrangement joins TRBV2 to TRBJ2-3; D not resolved. The CDR3 covers 14 residues. Germline assignment: CDR1 SNHLY and CDR2 FYNNEI. Deletions cut 3 bases from V and 2 bases from J, with 9 bases between.